This T cell receptor beta chain was recorded in a study of blood T cell repertoires in COVID-19. The protocol was immunoSEQ multiplex PCR, while the TCRdb copy is restricted to in-frame clones and leaves out a portion. The sample carries roughly 380,000 clones, 75% to 90% recorded once. V lost 5 bases and J 9 bases, leaving 17 bases between the germline ends. The CDR3 runs 13 residues. Germline-derived CDR1 and CDR2 are SGHTA and FQGNSA. V gene TRBV7-2 combines with J gene TRBJ2-7; a possible D gene is TRBD1 (6 bases). This sequence was found in a woman aged 40 to 50 with COVID-19, enrolled during active disease. The sample consisted of peripheral blood. The CDR3 DNA reads TGTGCCAGCAGCACTGGGACAAATCTCGGGCAGTACTTC. The encoded protein is CASSTGTNLGQYF.